Below, 5 T cell receptor beta chains from the same sample are listed, as sequenced in a study of blood T cell repertoires in COVID-19. The data were produced by immunoSEQ multiplex PCR, yet TCRdb's version contains in-frame clones alone and is incomplete. This table has about 270,000 clones, 75% to 90% appearing once. Sequencing input: PBMCs or T cells enriched from blood (not recorded which). Receptor source: a young woman who had recovered from COVID-19.

The rearrangement links TRBV20-1 to TRBJ1-5; 9 positions match TRBD1. Germline V gene sequence: CDR1 DFQATT, CDR2 SNEGSKA (reference sequence). V was clipped by 3 bases and J by 2 bases; unmatched bases: 2. There are 14 residues in the CDR3. The CDR3 DNA reads as TGCAGTGCTAGTTGGACAGGGGGCAATCAGCCCCAGCATTTT. Translating gives CSASWTGGNQPQHF.

The chain couples TRBV5-1 to TRBJ1-2; TRBD1 might be the D (6 bases). Trimming took off 5 bases at V and 4 bases at J, with 18 bases between the two ends. The CDR3 extends over 15 amino acids. CDR1 is SGHRS and CDR2 is YFSETQ in the germline V gene. The CDR3 is CASRLHRDPGYGYTF. The CDR3 DNA is TGCGCCAGCAGACTACACAGGGACCCCGGCTATGGCTACACCTTC.

This rearrangement joins TRBV15 to TRBJ2-7; D is possibly TRBD2 (5 bases). Deletions cut 4 bases from V and 1 base from J, with 14 bases between. Germline V gene data show CDR1 as LNHNV and CDR2 as YYDKDF (reference sequence). The CDR3 totals 15 residues. The CDR3 reads CATSIRGPLSYEQYF. The CDR3 nucleotides read TGTGCCACCAGCATCCGAGGGCCCTTATCCTACGAGCAGTACTTC.

This rearrangement joins TRBV6-1 to TRBJ1-1; D is ambiguous. This CDR3 is built from 12 residues. The germline CDR1 and CDR2 sequences are MNHNS and SASEGT. Deletions cut 3 bases from V and 8 bases from J, with 10 bases between. The CDR3 nucleotides read TGTGCCAGCAGTGATTGGTCGGAGGAAGCTTTCTTT. It encodes CASSDWSEEAFF.

The V call is TRBV19, the J call TRBJ2-1; 7 bases line up with TRBD2. Losses at the gene ends were 2 bases for V and 7 bases for J; bases not matched to a gene: 5. Germline V gives CDR1 LNHDA, CDR2 SQIVND (reference sequence). There are 14 residues in the CDR3. The CDR3 loop is CASSISKGGNEQFF. The CDR3 DNA reads as TGTGCCAGTAGTATAAGTAAGGGAGGGAATGAGCAGTTCTTC. The full variable domain, with the rest looked up from reference TRBV19 and TRBJ2-1, is DGGITQSPKYLFRKEGQNVTLSCEQNLNHDAMYWYRQDPGQGLRLIYYSQIVNDFQKGDIAEGYSVSREKKESFPLTVTSAQKNPTAFYLCASSISKGGNEQFFGPGTRLTVL.